These 31 T cell receptor beta chains share one sample of origin, sequenced in a study of T cell repertoires in cytomegalovirus infection. TCRdb reprocessed the reads via MiXCR and lists one record per CDR3 protein. This sample has over 450,000 distinct CDR3 sequences, with about 11% found just once. The material sequenced was PBMCs. All receptors derive from a human donor in good health (CMV status not recorded). Some clones in this sample may be carry-over from other donors' samples.

This clonotype was counted only a few times. The V gene is TRBV20-1, the J gene TRBJ1-6; 7 bases match TRBD1. The CDR3 extends over 14 amino acids. Germline V CDR1 and CDR2: DFQATT, SNEGSKA (reference sequence). V lost 4 bases, J lost 9 bases, and 9 bases stayed unmatched. The CDR3 DNA reads TGCAGTGCTAACAGGGGCGAAATGGCTTCACCCCTCCACTTT. Protein sequence: CSANRGEMASPLHF.

The chain joins TRBV20-1 to TRBJ1-5; maybe TRBD1 (6 bases). Trimming removed 3 bases from V and 3 bases from J, with 18 bases in between. CDR1 and CDR2 from the germline V gene are DFQATT and SNEGSKA (reference sequence). The length of the CDR3 is 16 residues. CDR3 sequence reads: CSARRGRGEPNQPQHF. DNA for the CDR3: TGCAGTGCTAGGAGGGGCAGGGGAGAACCCAATCAGCCCCAGCATTTT.

The chain has TRBV5-1 and TRBJ1-6; maybe TRBD1 (6 bases). V gave up 0 bases and J gave up 9 bases, with 13 bases separating them. CDR1 and CDR2 from the germline V gene are SGHRS and YFSETQ. CDR3 length: 15 residues. This CDR3 is CASSLAVQGGSPLHF. The DNA of the CDR3 is TGCGCCAGCAGCTTGGCGGTACAGGGTGGTTCACCCCTCCACTTT.

This clonotype was recorded many times. The rearrangement links TRBV5-4 to TRBJ2-2; D possibly corresponds to TRBD1 (6 bases). V shed 5 bases and J shed 2 bases, with 19 bases lying between them. Germline V CDR1 and CDR2: SGHNT, YYREEE (reference sequence). This CDR3 is 17 amino acids long. The CDR3 here is CASRGGVGRGNTGELFF. CDR3 sequence (DNA): TGTGCCAGCAGAGGGGGTGTCGGTAGGGGAAACACCGGGGAGCTGTTTTTT. The full variable domain, completed using reference TRBV5-4 and TRBJ2-2, is ETGVTQSPTHLIKTRGQQVTLRCSSQSGHNTVSWYQQALGQGPQFIFQYYREEENGRGNFPPRFSGLQFPNYSSELNVNALELDDSALYLCASRGGVGRGNTGELFFGEGSRLTVL.

The chain is built from TRBV24-1 and TRBJ2-3; D perhaps matches TRBD2 (5 bases). The CDR3 sequence is 15 residues long. The V and J ends lost 0 bases and 9 bases respectively, with 15 bases between them. Per germline, CDR1 KGHDR and CDR2 SFDVKD. CDR3 sequence: CATSDLQPGITTQYF. Written as DNA, the CDR3 is TGTGCCACCAGTGATTTGCAACCCGGGATAACGACGCAGTATTTT.

This clonotype was seen many times. J is TRBJ2-1 and V is TRBV12-3 or TRBV12-4, with TRBD2 matching over 11 bases. Trimming cost V 1 base and J 8 bases; bases outside gene matches: 4. The CDR3 has 15 residues. The DNA for the CDR3 is TGTGCCAGCAGTTTAGGTCTAGCGGGAGGTCATGAGCAGTTCTTC. Encoded protein: CASSLGLAGGHEQFF.

This clonotype was detected many times. The V call is TRBV7-9, the J call TRBJ2-3; 13 bases agree with TRBD2. CDR1 SEHNR and CDR2 FQNEAQ come from the germline V gene (reference sequence). Trimming removed 5 bases from V and 3 bases from J; junction bases left unmatched: 11. The CDR3 has 18 residues. CDR3 DNA sequence: TGTGCCAGCAGCGGAGGACTAGCGGGGGCCCCCCGGACAGATACGCAGTATTTT. Its protein is CASSGGLAGAPRTDTQYF.

Worth noting for this clonotype: A much larger clone differs by one base, so this may be a read error. The V call is TRBV5-6, the J call TRBJ1-5; 7 bases are a match to TRBD1. CDR3 length: 16 amino acids. Trimming at V came to 6 bases and at J to 6 bases, leaving 15 bases not matched to a gene. From germline, CDR1 is SGHDT and CDR2 YYEEEE. Here the CDR3 DNA reads TGTGCCAGCACCTACAAGAAACAGGGGAAAGTTCAGCCCCAGCATTTT. This gives the protein CASTYKKQGKVQPQHF.

This clonotype has more than one count but fewer than ten. The chain employs TRBV10-3 and TRBJ2-7; TRBD1 might be the D (5 bases). This CDR3 has 14 amino acids. Germline V CDR1 and CDR2: ENHRY, SYGVKD. The V and J ends lost 6 bases and 0 bases respectively, with 12 bases between them. The CDR3 bases are TGTGCCATCAGACCAGGGTTATCCTCCTACGAGCAGTACTTC. Its translation is CAIRPGLSSYEQYF.

In its sample, this clonotype was seen many times. The gene calls are TRBV7-6 and TRBJ1-6; weak D call: TRBD1 (5 bases). The CDR3 consists of 14 residues. The ends were cut back, 0 bases at V and 8 bases at J, with 8 bases in the middle. Germline CDR1 SGHVS, CDR2 FNYEAQ. The CDR3 spells CASSLARDDSPLHF. CDR3 in DNA: TGTGCCAGCAGCTTAGCCAGGGATGATTCACCCCTCCACTTT.

The chain combines TRBV5-1 with TRBJ2-2, with 9 bases lining up with TRBD1. The CDR3 loop spans 15 amino acids. V gave up 3 bases and J gave up 7 bases; unmatched junction bases: 7. In germline, CDR1 is SGHRS, CDR2 YFSETQ. The CDR3 here is CASSSQQGAVGELFF. In DNA, the CDR3 is TGCGCCAGCAGCTCGCAACAGGGGGCGGTCGGGGAGCTGTTTTTT.

Points on this clonotype: A much more abundant neighbour one base away suggests this may be a read error. The chain recombines TRBV5-6 with TRBJ2-3; the match to TRBD2 covers 8 bases. Trimming removed 4 bases from V and 0 bases from J; junction bases left unmatched: 7. CDR1 SGHDT and CDR2 YYEEEE come from the germline V gene. The CDR3 is 16 residues long. Here the CDR3 reads CASSPGERGSTDTQYF. CDR3 in DNA: TGTGCCAGCAGCCCCGGCGAGCGGGGGAGCACAGATACGCAGTATTTT.

The chain has TRBV29-1 and TRBJ2-7; 11 bases match TRBD1. The junction had 4 bases not matched to a gene; V was cut back by 6 bases and J by 3 bases. CDR3 size: 13 residues. Germline loops: CDR1 SQVTM, CDR2 ANQGSEA. The CDR3 sequence is CSVAGQGGYEQYF. The CDR3 coding sequence is TGCAGCGTCGCGGGACAGGGGGGCTACGAGCAGTACTTC.

This clonotype was observed a handful of times. One end of the junction is discordant with germline, which a read error may explain. The chain employs TRBV5-4 and TRBJ2-7, with D uncertain. The length of the CDR3 is 14 residues. CDR1 SGHNT and CDR2 YYREEE come from the germline V gene (reference sequence). The CDR3 loop reads CASSLVSASNEQYF. The CDR3 bases are TGTGCCAGCAGCTTAGTATCGGCCTCCAACGAGCAGTACTTC.

This clonotype has a count of ten or more. The chain combines TRBV6-1 with TRBJ1-1, with a tentative D call TRBD1 (6 bases). Germline V gene data show CDR1 as MNHNS and CDR2 as SASEGT. Trimming stripped 4 bases from V and 0 bases from J, with 12 bases between. This CDR3 is 15 amino acids long. CDR3 DNA: TGTGCCAGCAGTGGGACACAGGGTTTGAACACTGAAGCTTTCTTT. Encoded protein: CASSGTQGLNTEAFF.

The chain recombines TRBV3-1 with TRBJ1-2, with 11 positions matching TRBD1. V dropped 1 base and J dropped 6; count of bases not matched to a gene: 4. The CDR3 length is 15 residues. Germline V CDR1 and CDR2: LGHDT, YNNKEL (reference sequence). The CDR3, as DNA: TGTGCCAGCAGCCAAGTCGGGACAGGGGGTCATGGCTACACCTTC. Translated: CASSQVGTGGHGYTF.

This clonotype was seen many times. The chain carries TRBV5-6 and TRBJ1-4; D might be TRBD1 (5 bases). CDR1 is SGHDT and CDR2 is YYEEEE in the germline V gene. V was trimmed by 0 bases and J by 8 bases, leaving 17 bases between them. This CDR3 is built from 16 residues. The CDR3 DNA sequence: TGTGCCAGCAGCTTGGGGGCAGACAGTCTTCGGGAAAAACTGTTTTTT. Translated, it gives CASSLGADSLREKLFF.

This clonotype was found many times. This chain connects TRBV19 to TRBJ1-2; D may be TRBD1 (6 bases). CDR3 size: 13 residues. V lost 4 bases and J lost 5, with 11 bases in between. Per the germline V gene, CDR1 is LNHDA and CDR2 is SQIVND (reference sequence). CDR3 residues: CASSRGLTYGYTF. The CDR3 bases are TGTGCCAGTAGTAGGGGGCTGACTTATGGCTACACCTTC.

The rearrangement links TRBV19 to TRBJ2-3; 9 nucleotides match TRBD1. Looked up from germline, CDR1 is LNHDA and CDR2 is SQIVND (reference sequence). CDR3 length: 15 amino acids. Germline trimming cut 5 bases from V and 5 bases from J; bases unmatched to any gene: 8. CDR3 nucleotides: TGTGCCAGTAGTCGCAACAGGGGGCAGATAGATACGCAGTATTTT. The encoded protein is CASSRNRGQIDTQYF.

This clonotype was seen repeatedly, ten times or more. As DNA, the CDR3 is TGTGCCATCAGTGAGTCGCAGGGGAGGGAGACCCAGTACTTC. Translating it yields CAISESQGRETQYF. V usage is TRBV10-3 and J usage is TRBJ2-5; D may match TRBD1 or TRBD2 (6 bases each). V lost 0 bases to trimming and J lost 5 bases, with 10 bases between them. CDR1 ENHRY and CDR2 SYGVKD come from the germline V gene. This CDR3 is 14 amino acids long.

The rearrangement joins TRBV20-1 to TRBJ1-5; no definite D call. The ends were cut back, 5 bases at V and 1 base at J, with 15 bases in the middle. The germline CDR1 and CDR2 sequences are DFQATT and SNEGSKA (reference sequence). CDR3 length: 15 amino acids. The CDR3 DNA reads TGCAGTGCTTTTCAAGGGTCGGGGAGCAATCAGCCCCAGCATTTT. Protein sequence: CSAFQGSGSNQPQHF.

This clonotype was counted only a few times. The chain is built from TRBV10-3 and TRBJ2-5; 10 nucleotides align to TRBD2. The germline V gene encodes CDR1 ENHRY and CDR2 SYGVKD. This CDR3 has 14 amino acids. The V segment lost 8 bases and the J segment 5 bases; nucleotides outside the gene matches: 8. The CDR3 DNA reads TGTGCCATCTGGAGCGGGGGGGCCAGGGAGACCCAGTACTTC. This translates into CAIWSGGARETQYF.

In this sample, this clonotype turned up many times. This rearrangement joins TRBV10-3 to TRBJ1-1; D is undetermined. Trimming took off 11 bases at V and 10 bases at J, with 26 bases between the two ends. The CDR3 spans 14 residues. Germline values: CDR1 ENHRY, CDR2 SYGVKD. Here the CDR3 reads CASKEQSAQSGAFF. The CDR3 DNA is TGTGCCTCCAAAGAGCAGTCGGCCCAGTCTGGAGCTTTCTTT.

This clonotype was picked up many times. The chain carries TRBV6-4 and TRBJ2-1; D is perhaps TRBD2 (6 bases). The CDR3 loop spans 14 amino acids. CDR1 is MRHNA and CDR2 is SNTAGT in the germline V gene. The ends were cut back, 4 bases at V and 10 bases at J, with 17 bases in the middle. CDR3 amino acids: CASSAGDSVHEQFF. The CDR3 DNA sequence: TGTGCCAGCAGTGCGGGGGACTCTGTTCACGAGCAGTTCTTC.

The chain carries TRBV23-1 and TRBJ1-5, with 9 bases that match TRBD1. TRBV23-1 is reported as an ORF; its role is uncertain. The CDR3 contains 18 residues. The ends lost 3 bases at V and 3 bases at J; junction bases unmatched: 12. CDR3 coding DNA: TGCGCCAGCAGTCACCCAAACGAGGGGACAGGGACCAATCAGCCCCAGCATTTT. This encodes CASSHPNEGTGTNQPQHF.

There are a few counts of this clonotype. The rearrangement joins TRBV2 to TRBJ1-5, with D hard to call. Germline V gene data show CDR1 as SNHLY and CDR2 as FYNNEI. Trimming stripped 0 bases from V and 3 bases from J, with 12 bases between. This CDR3 contains 16 residues. The CDR3 DNA is TGTGCCAGCAGTGAAGCTCGGCAGGCTCTCAATCAGCCCCAGCATTTT. It translates to CASSEARQALNQPQHF.

This clonotype was seen repeatedly, ten times or more. The chain has TRBV12-3 or TRBV12-4 and TRBJ1-5; a weak D match, TRBD1 (5 bases). The CDR3 is made up of 13 amino acids. Between the trimmed V and J ends, which lost 5 bases and 6 bases, there was a span of 11 bases. The CDR3 DNA is TGTGCCAGCAGTATGAGTAGGGGTCAGCCCCAGCATTTT. It specifies CASSMSRGQPQHF.

This clonotype has a handful of counts. The chain couples TRBV3-1 to TRBJ1-6; D call uncertain. The CDR3 is made up of 12 amino acids. Per the germline V gene, CDR1 is LGHDT and CDR2 is YNNKEL (reference sequence). Trimming removed 0 bases at V and 10 bases at J, with 4 bases between. The CDR3 DNA follows: TGTGCCAGCAGCCAAGAGGGATCACCCCTCCACTTT. Residues: CASSQEGSPLHF.

The gene calls are TRBV2 and TRBJ2-7, with a tentative D call TRBD2 (7 bases). The CDR3 loop spans 16 amino acids. Germline CDR1 reads SNHLY; CDR2 reads FYNNEI. The V gene lost 7 bases and the J gene lost 5 bases, with 24 bases spanning the gap. This CDR3 is CASILRGGEGLNEQYF. The CDR3 coding sequence is TGTGCCAGCATCCTTCGAGGGGGGGAGGGCCTGAACGAGCAGTACTTC.

This clonotype was detected ten times or more. CDR3 sequence: CASSAPGLAGARLYNEQFF. The CDR3, as DNA: TGTGCCAGCAGTGCCCCGGGACTAGCGGGGGCCCGCCTCTACAATGAGCAGTTCTTC. The chain combines TRBV6-1 with TRBJ2-1; TRBD2 matches 14 bases. V lost 4 bases and J lost 3; bases outside the gene matches: 11. This CDR3 is 19 amino acids long. Per germline, CDR1 MNHNS and CDR2 SASEGT.

This clonotype came up many times. The chain carries TRBV6-2 or TRBV6-3 and TRBJ1-1; 7 bases are shared with TRBD1. Germline V gene lookup returns CDR1 MNHEY and CDR2 SVGEGT. The CDR3 is 17 amino acids. V shed 5 bases and J 4 bases; nucleotides not matched to a gene: 16. The CDR3 sequence: CASSGRNRGSGSTEAFF. In DNA form, the CDR3 reads TGTGCCAGCAGTGGGAGGAACAGGGGCAGTGGGAGCACTGAAGCTTTCTTT.